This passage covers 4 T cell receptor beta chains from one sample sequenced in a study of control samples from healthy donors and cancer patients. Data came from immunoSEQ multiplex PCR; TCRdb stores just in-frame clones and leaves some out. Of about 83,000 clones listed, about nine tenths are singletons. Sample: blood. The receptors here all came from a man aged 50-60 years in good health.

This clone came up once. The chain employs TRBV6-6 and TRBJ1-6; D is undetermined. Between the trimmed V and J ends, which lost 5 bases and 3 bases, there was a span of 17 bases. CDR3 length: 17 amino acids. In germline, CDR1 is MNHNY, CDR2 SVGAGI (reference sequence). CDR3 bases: TGTGCCAGCAGTCAATCACGCGGAGACGGCTATAATTCACCCCTCCACTTT. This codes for CASSQSRGDGYNSPLHF.

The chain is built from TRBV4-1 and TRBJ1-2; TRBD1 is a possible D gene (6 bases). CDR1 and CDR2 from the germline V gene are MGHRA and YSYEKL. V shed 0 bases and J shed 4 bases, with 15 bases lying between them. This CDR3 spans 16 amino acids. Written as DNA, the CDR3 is TGCGCCAGCAGCCAAGATCAAGTCAACAGGGCCTATGGCTACACCTTC. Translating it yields CASSQDQVNRAYGYTF.

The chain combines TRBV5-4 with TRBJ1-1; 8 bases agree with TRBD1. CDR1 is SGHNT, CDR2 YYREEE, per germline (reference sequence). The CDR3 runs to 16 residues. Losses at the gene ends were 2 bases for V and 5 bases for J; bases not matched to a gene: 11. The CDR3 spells CASSLDVATGVTEAFF. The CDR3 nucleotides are TGTGCCAGCAGCTTAGATGTGGCGACAGGGGTAACTGAAGCTTTCTTT.

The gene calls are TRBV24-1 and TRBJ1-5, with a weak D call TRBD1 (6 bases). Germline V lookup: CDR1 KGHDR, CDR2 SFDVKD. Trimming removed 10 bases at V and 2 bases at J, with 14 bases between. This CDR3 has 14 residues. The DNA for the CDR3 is TGTGCCACTGCGGCAGGGGTTGGCAATCAGCCCCAGCATTTT. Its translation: CATAAGVGNQPQHF.